This T cell receptor (beta chain) was identified during a study of blood T cell repertoires in COVID-19. Across the study: Acute and convalescent COVID-19 samples came from the United States, Italy and Spain. From T cells, B-cell-depleted T cells, or PBMCs came the material, which was cDNA or gDNA.

The V and J ends lost 5 bases and 4 bases respectively, with 8 bases between them. The CDR3 loop spans 12 amino acids. Germline V gives CDR1 SEHNR, CDR2 FQNEAQ (reference sequence). Authors' data handling: By means of reference gene primer amplification, nucleated cell counts were estimated. Sequenced by immunoSEQ multiplex PCR; TCRdb stores in-frame clones only, minus some. V, J and clone size were drawn from that table, and D and trimming were deduced from the DNA. The table includes about 62,000 clones, around 74% detected once. The V and J genes are TRBV7-9 and TRBJ1-2; the D is unclear. The clonotype was recovered from a woman in her forties or fifties with active or convalescent COVID-19. The specimen sequenced was peripheral blood. The CDR3 reads CASSPRGYGYTF. CDR3 nucleotides: TGTGCCAGCAGCCCCCGGGGCTATGGCTACACCTTC.